This TCR beta chain was identified in a study of glioma-infiltrating T cells. This clonotype was observed many times. Its antigen is undetermined. Study-level results: Above-expected tissue-blood divergence occurred in all gliomas, most in low-grade ones. Shared blood CDR3 signature motifs marked patients with low tissue-blood divergence.

Amplification of TCR alpha and beta CDR3 regions from RNA used iRepertoire nested multiplex PCR. In TCRdb, the multiplex PCR reads were re-called with MiXCR into one record per CDR3 protein. Among around 390,000 distinct CDR3 sequences listed, around 45% were seen once. The clonotype comes from a human donor with low-grade glioma or glioblastoma, undergoing nonglioma brain surgery, or in good health (not recorded which). Sequenced: glioma tissue, nonneoplastic brain tissue, or PBMCs (not recorded which).

The chain's CDR3 is CSARGGVWGTDTQYF. The CDR3 DNA sequence: TGCAGTGCTAGAGGGGGGGTATGGGGCACAGATACGCAGTATTTT. The V gene is TRBV20-1, the J gene TRBJ2-3, with a weak D call TRBD2 (6 bases). The V end lost 1 base, the J end lost 1 base, and 12 bases lay between the germline ends. This CDR3 has 15 residues. From germline, CDR1 is DFQATT and CDR2 SNEGSKA (reference sequence).